The TCR beta chain under discussion was sequenced for a study of cytomegalovirus exposure and HLA in healthy donors. Whole-study context: The 130 or so validation repertoires were reported in a later analysis to have been generated on the same platform as the roughly 720 first-cohort repertoires.

Comment on this clone: Its antigen is still unknown.

Here immunoSEQ multiplex PCR was the method, and the copy in TCRdb shows in-frame clones only, minus some. The sample shows approximately 140,000 clones, 70% to 90% of them seen only once. Between the trimmed V and J ends, which lost 7 bases and 1 base, there was a span of 15 bases. Germline CDR1 SQVTM, CDR2 ANQGSEA. The CDR3 spans 14 residues. Study-wide points: For cytomegalovirus status, the classifier reportedly gave diagnoses with high specificity and sensitivity. Confirmation was obtained in vitro that a few CMV-associated chains are specific for CMV antigens.

This receptor was obtained from a woman aged 25 to 39 in good health and CMV-seronegative. Sequencing was done on a sample of PBMCs. The rearrangement joins TRBV29-1 to TRBJ2-3, with a possible D match to TRBD2 (5 bases). The CDR3 reads CSACPGMGTDTQYF. CDR3 sequence (DNA): TGCAGCGCCTGTCCGGGGATGGGCACAGATACGCAGTATTTT.